One sample yielded the 15 T cell receptor beta chains listed below, sequenced in a study of control samples from healthy donors and cancer patients. Method: immunoSEQ multiplex PCR; TCRdb's copy keeps in-frame clones and lacks some. This sample has roughly 170,000 clones, with 90% to 95% found just once. The sample taken for sequencing was blood. The receptors shown here come from a young woman in good health.

This clone was seen only once. The chain joins TRBV6-6 to TRBJ1-5; 11 positions match TRBD1. Germline loops: CDR1 MNHNY, CDR2 SVGAGI (reference sequence). CDR3 length: 16 amino acids. Germline trimming cut 6 bases from V and 4 bases from J; bases unmatched to any gene: 8. CDR3 in amino acids: CASRIQDRGRNQPQHF. The CDR3 bases are TGTGCCAGCAGAATCCAGGACAGGGGGCGGAATCAGCCCCAGCATTTT.

The chain has TRBV7-2 and TRBJ2-2, with TRBD1 identical over 7 bases. Germline V gene data show CDR1 as SGHTA and CDR2 as FQGNSA. There are 16 residues in the CDR3. The V gene end was trimmed by 3 bases and the J gene end by 5 bases; junction bases not matched to a gene: 9. CDR3 DNA sequence: TGTGCCAGCAGCTTGGACAGGAGTTTGTTGACCGGGGAGCTGTTTTTT. This translates into CASSLDRSLLTGELFF.

This chain connects TRBV24-1 to TRBJ1-2; tentative D call: TRBD1 (5 bases). Germline V gene sequence: CDR1 KGHDR, CDR2 SFDVKD. This CDR3 is built from 16 residues. The V gene lost 3 bases and the J gene lost 8 bases, with 21 bases spanning the gap. CDR3 nucleotide sequence: TGTGCCACCAGTGATCCCGCTATTCCGGGGACCTGGGGCTACACCTTC. It translates to CATSDPAIPGTWGYTF.

This clone was observed a single time. The rearrangement uses TRBV19 and TRBJ1-2; weak D call: TRBD1 (6 bases). Looked up from germline, CDR1 is LNHDA and CDR2 is SQIVND (reference sequence). CDR3 size: 13 residues. V shed 7 bases and J shed 4 bases, with 13 bases lying between them. The CDR3 DNA is TGTGCCAGTACAATGGGGGCAATCTATGGCTACACCTTC. This encodes CASTMGAIYGYTF. The full variable domain, its missing parts supplied by reference TRBV19 and TRBJ1-2, is DGGITQSPKYLFRKEGQNVTLSCEQNLNHDAMYWYRQDPGQGLRLIYYSQIVNDFQKGDIAEGYSVSREKKESFPLTVTSAQKNPTAFYLCASTMGAIYGYTFGSGTRLTVV.

The chain is built from TRBV7-8 and TRBJ2-7; a possible D gene is TRBD1 (6 bases). The V gene lost 5 bases and the J gene lost 0 bases, with 20 bases spanning the gap. This CDR3 comprises 17 residues. Germline V gives CDR1 SGHVS, CDR2 FQNEAQ. The CDR3 region has the DNA TGTGCCAGCAGCCTAACCACTAGGGACAAGAGCTCCTACGAGCAGTACTTC. Amino acid sequence: CASSLTTRDKSSYEQYF.

V usage is TRBV10-1 and J usage is TRBJ2-7; 10 positions match TRBD1. There are 14 residues in the CDR3. Germline CDR1 WNHNN, CDR2 SYGVQD (reference sequence). Trimming at V came to 7 bases and at J to 3 bases, leaving 6 bases not matched to a gene. For the CDR3, the DNA is TGCGCCAGCAAGGTGGACAGGGGGAACTACGAGCAGTACTTC. Translation: CASKVDRGNYEQYF.

This chain connects TRBV7-2 to TRBJ1-3; D unresolved. Trimming removed 5 bases at V and 13 bases at J, with 15 bases between. The germline V gene has CDR1 SGHTA and CDR2 FQGNSA. This CDR3 has 12 residues. Here the CDR3 reads CASSPPAGSIYF. The CDR3 nucleotides are TGTGCCAGCAGCCCTCCGGCGGGGTCTATATATTTT.

This clone was seen once. The V gene is TRBV7-2, the J gene TRBJ1-2; D uncertain. Germline-derived CDR1 and CDR2 are SGHTA and FQGNSA. The length of the CDR3 is 13 residues. Deletions cut 2 bases from V and 3 bases from J, with 7 bases between. Here the CDR3 reads CASSLREDYGYTF. CDR3 nucleotides: TGTGCCAGCAGCTTACGGGAAGACTATGGCTACACCTTC.

This chain uses TRBV19 with TRBJ1-2; a weak D match, TRBD1 (6 bases). This CDR3 spans 13 amino acids. V was clipped by 3 bases and J by 4 bases, with 9 bases between them. Per the germline V gene, CDR1 is LNHDA and CDR2 is SQIVND (reference sequence). CDR3: CASSIVGAYGYTF. CDR3 DNA sequence: TGTGCCAGTAGTATTGTGGGGGCCTATGGCTACACCTTC.

J is TRBJ1-1 and V is TRBV28, with D possibly TRBD1 on 6 matching bases. This CDR3 contains 15 residues. The ends were cut back, 3 bases at V and 11 bases at J, with 22 bases in the middle. CDR1 is MDHEN, CDR2 SYDVKM, per germline. CDR3 sequence: CASSFGGGDWAGAFF. In nucleotides, the CDR3 is TGTGCCAGCAGTTTCGGTGGGGGCGATTGGGCGGGGGCTTTCTTT.

The CDR3 sequence: CSVLTGGGTDTQYF. CDR3 DNA: TGCAGCGTATTGACAGGGGGAGGCACAGATACGCAGTATTTT. This sequence joins TRBV29-1 and TRBJ2-3; 9 bases line up with TRBD1. V shed 6 bases and J 1 base; nucleotides not matched to a gene: 5. This CDR3 spans 14 amino acids. CDR1 SQVTM and CDR2 ANQGSEA come from the germline V gene.

The chain has TRBV7-2 and TRBJ2-5; D may be TRBD2 (5 bases). The germline V gene encodes CDR1 SGHTA and CDR2 FQGNSA. Trimming left V 4 bases short and J 5 bases short, with 17 bases between. There are 15 residues in the CDR3. The CDR3 DNA sequence: TGTGCCAGCAGCTCCCGGACTCAAACCTCGGAGACCCAGTACTTC. This encodes CASSSRTQTSETQYF. The variable domain in full, completed from reference TRBV7-2 and TRBJ2-5, reads GAGVSQSPSNKVTEKGKDVELRCDPISGHTALYWYRQSLGQGLEFLIYFQGNSAPDKSGLPSDRFSAERTGGSVSTLTIQRTQQEDSAVYLCASSSRTQTSETQYFGPGTRLLVL.

V and J are TRBV10-3 and TRBJ1-3; D gene unclear. CDR3 length: 13 amino acids. CDR1 and CDR2 (germline): ENHRY, SYGVKD. Deletions cut 4 bases from V and 0 bases from J, with 4 bases between. The CDR3 sequence: CAISGLSGNTIYF. The DNA of the CDR3 is TGTGCCATCAGTGGACTCTCTGGAAACACCATATATTTT.

Comment on this clone: Additional DNA sequences in this sample encode the identical CDR3. This chain joins TRBV7-9 and TRBJ2-1, with D perhaps TRBD1 (6 bases). Germline V gene sequence: CDR1 SEHNR, CDR2 FQNEAQ (reference sequence). This CDR3 has 15 amino acids. The V and J ends lost 1 base and 1 base respectively, with 8 bases between them. DNA for the CDR3: TGTGCCAGCAGCTTAGGAGGGGGTTCCTACAATGAGCAGTTCTTC. It is translated as CASSLGGGSYNEQFF.

The chain has TRBV18 and TRBJ1-3, with a weak D call TRBD1 (5 bases). CDR1 is KGHSH and CDR2 is LQKENI in the germline V gene. The CDR3 sequence is 15 residues long. Trimming shortened V by 0 bases and J by 4 bases, and 10 bases separated the two germline ends. The CDR3 here is CASSPPGDSGNTIYF. CDR3 nucleotide sequence: TGTGCCAGCTCACCACCAGGGGATTCCGGAAACACCATATATTTT.